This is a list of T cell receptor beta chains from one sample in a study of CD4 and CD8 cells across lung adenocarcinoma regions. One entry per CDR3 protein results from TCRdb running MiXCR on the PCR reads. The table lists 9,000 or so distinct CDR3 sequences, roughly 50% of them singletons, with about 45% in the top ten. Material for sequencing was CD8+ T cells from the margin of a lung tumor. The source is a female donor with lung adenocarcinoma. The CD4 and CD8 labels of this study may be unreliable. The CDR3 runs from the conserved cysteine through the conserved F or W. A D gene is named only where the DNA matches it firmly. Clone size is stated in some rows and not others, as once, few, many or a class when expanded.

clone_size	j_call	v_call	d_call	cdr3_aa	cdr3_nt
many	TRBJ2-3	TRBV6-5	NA	CASSYSRSDTQYF	TGTGCCAGCAGTTACTCGAGGTCGGATACGCAGTATTTT
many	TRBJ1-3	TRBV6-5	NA	CASSYRGTRLSGNTIYF	TGTGCCAGCAGTTACAGGGGGACACGGCTCTCTGGAAACACCATATATTTT
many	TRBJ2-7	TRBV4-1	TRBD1	CASSRGQGPGEQYF	TGCGCCAGCAGCCGAGGACAGGGACCAGGCGAGCAGTACTTC
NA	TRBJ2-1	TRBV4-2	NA	CASSHGSKYYNEQFF	TGTGCCAGCAGCCATGGCTCCAAGTATTACAATGAGCAGTTCTTC
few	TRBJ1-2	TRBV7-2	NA	CASSLSVGTVSFGYTF	TGTGCCAGCAGCTTATCGGTGGGGACGGTCTCGTTTGGCTACACCTTC
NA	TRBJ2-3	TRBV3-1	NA	CASSLRGGGSDTQYF	TGTGCCAGCAGTCTTAGGGGGGGGGGTAGTGATACGCAGTATTTT
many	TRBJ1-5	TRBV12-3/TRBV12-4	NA	CASSSRRQNQPQHF	TGTGCCAGCAGCTCCCGTCGACAGAATCAGCCCCAGCATTTT
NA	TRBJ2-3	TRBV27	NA	CASSLKGNGGPETQYF	TGTGCCAGCAGTTTAAAGGGAAACGGGGGTCCAGAGACGCAGTATTTT
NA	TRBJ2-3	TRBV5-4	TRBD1	CASSLIGGPTDTQYF	TGTGCCAGCAGCTTAATAGGGGGCCCCACAGATACGCAGTATTTT
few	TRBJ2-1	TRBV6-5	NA	CASSYILAEEQFF	TGTGCCAGCAGTTACATCCTGGCGGAGGAGCAGTTCTTC
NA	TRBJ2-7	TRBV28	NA	CASRPWTRDYEQYF	TGTGCCAGCAGGCCTTGGACAAGGGACTACGAGCAGTACTTC
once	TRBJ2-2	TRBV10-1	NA	CASSERGVRAGEQFF	TGCGCCAGCAGTGAGAGGGGGGTGAGGGCCGGTGAGCAGTTTTTT
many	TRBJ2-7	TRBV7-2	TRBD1	CASSSGGQGPPYEQYF	TGTGCCAGCAGCTCGGGGGGACAGGGCCCTCCCTACGAGCAGTACTTC
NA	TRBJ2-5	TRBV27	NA	CARRLGPDQETQYF	TGTGCGAGGCGTTTGGGCCCAGACCAAGAGACCCAGTACTTT
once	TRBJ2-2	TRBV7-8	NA	CASSLVQGPTGELFF	TGTGCCAGCAGCTTAGTGCAGGGGCCCACCGGGGAGCTGTTTTTT
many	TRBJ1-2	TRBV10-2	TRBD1	CASSELQGAINGYTF	TGCGCCAGCAGTGAGTTACAGGGGGCAATTAATGGCTACACCTTC
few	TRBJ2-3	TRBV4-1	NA	CASSQASRATDTQYF	TGCGCCAGCAGCCAGGCCTCTAGGGCTACAGATACGCAGTATTTT
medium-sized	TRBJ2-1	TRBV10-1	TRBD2	CASSSWSGNRYNEQFF	TGCGCCAGCAGTTCATGGAGCGGGAATCGATACAATGAGCAGTTCTTC
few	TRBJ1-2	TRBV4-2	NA	CASSQEARGGYGYTF	TGTGCCAGCAGCCAAGAGGCGAGGGGTGGCTATGGCTACACCTTC
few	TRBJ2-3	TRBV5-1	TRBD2	CASTMGLAGGDTQYF	TGCGCCAGTACTATGGGACTAGCGGGAGGTGATACGCAGTATTTT
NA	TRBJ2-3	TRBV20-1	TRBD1	CSARETGGRDTQYF	TGCAGTGCTAGAGAGACAGGGGGTCGGGATACGCAGTATTTT
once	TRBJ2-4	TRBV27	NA	CASGPKDTQYF	TGTGCCAGCGGTCCCAAAGACACGCAGTATTTC
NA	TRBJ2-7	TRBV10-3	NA	CAGQGGRGTDTQYF	TGTGCGGGCCAGGGTGGCCGTGGCACAGATACGCAGTACTTC
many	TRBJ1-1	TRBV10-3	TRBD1	CAISTPGQGNTEAFF	TGTGCCATCAGCACGCCGGGACAGGGGAACACTGAAGCTTTCTTT
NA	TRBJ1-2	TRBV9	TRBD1	CASSVGQVHGYTF	TGTGCCAGCAGCGTGGGACAGGTCCATGGCTACACCTTC
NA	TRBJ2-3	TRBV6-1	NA	CASMGSSGKNTQYF	TGTGCCAGCATGGGGTCTTCAGGGAAAAATACGCAGTATTTC
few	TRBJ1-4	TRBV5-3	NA	CARSLVGWVATNEKLFF	TGTGCCAGAAGCTTGGTGGGTTGGGTTGCAACTAATGAAAAACTGTTTTTT
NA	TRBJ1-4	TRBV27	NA	CASRPTINNNEKLFF	TGTGCCAGCAGACCGACCATAAATAATAATGAAAAACTGTTTTTT
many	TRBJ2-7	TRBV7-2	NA	CASSLVRGGLGRSYEQYF	TGTGCCAGCAGCTTAGTCCGGGGCGGGCTTGGCCGCTCCTACGAGCAGTACTTC
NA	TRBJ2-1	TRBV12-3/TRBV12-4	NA	CASSLFTAGPNEQFF	TGTGCCAGCAGTTTATTTACAGCCGGCCCCAATGAGCAGTTCTTC
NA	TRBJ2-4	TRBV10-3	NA	CAANVPRQGNTQYF	TGTGCCGCGAACGTCCCGCGTCAGGGAAACACCCAGTACTTC
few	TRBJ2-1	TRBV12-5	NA	CASGSTGTAMSEQFF	TGTGCTAGTGGTTCGACCGGGACTGCCATGTCTGAGCAGTTCTTC
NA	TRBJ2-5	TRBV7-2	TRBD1	CASSLVGTAIYF	TGTGCCAGCAGCTTAGTAGGGACAGCCATTTATTTC
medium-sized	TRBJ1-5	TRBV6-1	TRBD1	CASSVGQGQPQHF	TGTGCCAGCAGTGTGGGACAGGGGCAGCCCCAGCATTTT
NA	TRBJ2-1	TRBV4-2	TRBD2	CASSQDQSGVAGVPNEQFF	TGTGCCAGCAGCCAAGATCAGAGCGGTGTAGCGGGAGTTCCAAATGAGCAGTTCTTC
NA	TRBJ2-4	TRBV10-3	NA	CATKVPGHGEIQYF	TGTGCCACCAAGGTCCCGGGACACGGAGAGATTCAGTACTTC
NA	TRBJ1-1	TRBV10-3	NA	CAISEPQVRTEAFF	TGTGCCATCAGTGAGCCACAGGTTCGCACTGAAGCTTTCTTT
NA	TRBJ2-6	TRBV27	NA	CASSSGRLSGANVLTF	TGTGCCAGCAGCTCCGGACGCCTCTCTGGGGCCAACGTCCTGACTTTC
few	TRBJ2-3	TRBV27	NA	CASSPRGGGPTDTQYF	TGTGCCAGCAGTCCAAGAGGGGGAGGCCCCACAGATACGCAGTATTTT
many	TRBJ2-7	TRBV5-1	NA	CASSLGTDSYEQYF	TGCGCCAGCAGCTTAGGAACGGACTCCTACGAGCAGTACTTC
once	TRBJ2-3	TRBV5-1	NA	CASRDGLANRVLGKDTQYF	TGCGCCAGCAGAGATGGACTGGCGAACCGGGTCCTTGGCAAAGATACGCAGTACTTT
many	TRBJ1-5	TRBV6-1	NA	CASTPKGGTGNQPQHF	TGTGCCAGCACCCCGAAAGGGGGAACGGGCAATCAGCCCCAGCATTTT
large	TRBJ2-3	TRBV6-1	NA	CASSATGRRGTDTQYF	TGTGCCAGCAGTGCCACCGGGAGAAGGGGCACAGATACGCAGTATTTT
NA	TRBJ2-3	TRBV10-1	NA	CASRLGDKETQYF	TGCGCCAGCAGACTCGGTGACAAAGAGACGCAGTATTTT
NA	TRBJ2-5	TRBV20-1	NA	CSARFGLRETQYF	TGCAGTGCTAGGTTTGGACTGAGAGAGACCCAGTACTTC
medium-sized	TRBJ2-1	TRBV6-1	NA	CASSELATYNEQFF	TGTGCCAGCAGTGAATTAGCAACCTACAATGAGCAGTTCTTC
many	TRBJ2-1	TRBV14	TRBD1	CASSQAGGNEQFF	TGTGCCAGCAGCCAAGCAGGGGGCAATGAGCAGTTCTTC
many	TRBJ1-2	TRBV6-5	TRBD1	CASSLQATGYGYTF	TGTGCCAGCAGTCTACAGGCGACAGGGTATGGCTACACCTTC
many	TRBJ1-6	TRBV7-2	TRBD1	CASSLVGTGANSPLHF	TGTGCCAGCAGCTTAGTGGGGACAGGGGCGAATTCACCCCTCCACTTT
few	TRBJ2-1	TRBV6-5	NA	CASSSSGGLYNEQFF	NA
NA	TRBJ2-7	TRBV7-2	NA	CASSLSGAGVQYEQYF	TGTGCCAGCAGCTTATCGGGGGCGGGAGTTCAATACGAGCAGTACTTC
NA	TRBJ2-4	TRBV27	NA	CASSRLTDIQYF	TGTGCCAGCAGTCGCCTCACAGATATTCAGTATTTC
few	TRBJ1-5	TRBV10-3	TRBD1	CAISERAGGAVQPQHF	TGTGCCATCAGCGAGCGGGCAGGGGGCGCAGTACAGCCCCAGCATTTT